These T cell receptor beta chains were read from a single sample in a study of PD-L1 blockade in urothelial cancer. The table came from immunoSEQ multiplex PCR; TCRdb's copy has only in-frame clones and leaves some out. The data show about 50,000 clones, around 72% seen once. The sample was PBMCs, taken around atezolizumab (anti-PD-L1) treatment. These receptors all stem from a man aged 65 to 79 with urothelial cancer. Both conserved end residues are part of each CDR3. D genes are given only for firm matches. Clone sizes are given selectively: once, few, many, or a class where the clone is expanded.

D gene	V gene	J gene	clone size	CDR3 protein	CDR3 DNA
TRBD1	TRBV5-4	TRBJ2-5	.	CASSAGQGDGETQYF	TGTGCCAGCAGCGCCGGACAGGGGGACGGGGAGACCCAGTACTTC
TRBD1	TRBV6-1	TRBJ2-7	once	CASTLYLTGAYEQYF	TGTGCCAGCACCCTATACCTAACAGGGGCCTACGAGCAGTACTTC
TRBD1	TRBV27	TRBJ2-7	once	CASRQDRATYEQYF	TGTGCCAGCAGGCAGGACAGGGCAACCTACGAGCAGTACTTC
TRBD1	TRBV10-3	TRBJ1-2	.	CAISDPIRDRGRKYYGYTF	TGTGCCATCAGTGATCCAATCCGGGACAGGGGGCGGAAGTACTATGGCTACACCTTC
.	TRBV5-1	TRBJ1-4	.	CASSPGQIDGTEKLFF	TGCGCCAGCAGCCCCGGACAGATAGACGGTACTGAAAAACTGTTTTTT
.	TRBV6-6	TRBJ1-1	.	CASSLEGQGKPEAFF	TGTGCCAGCAGTTTGGAGGGGCAGGGAAAACCTGAAGCTTTCTTT
TRBD2	TRBV7-3	TRBJ2-2	.	CASSLGFGLAGTGELFF	TGTGCCAGCAGCTTAGGTTTTGGACTAGCGGGCACCGGGGAGCTGTTTTTT
TRBD2	TRBV6-7	TRBJ2-3	once	CASSYDFAGGPGTQYF	TGTGCCAGCAGTTACGATTTCGCGGGGGGGCCAGGTACGCAGTATTTT
TRBD2	TRBV30	TRBJ2-1	.	CAWTGWGLEGNEQFF	TGTGCCTGGACCGGATGGGGACTAGAAGGCAATGAGCAGTTCTTC
TRBD1	TRBV11-2	TRBJ2-7	.	CASSSGGTGKTYEQYF	TGTGCCAGCAGCTCCGGGGGGACAGGGAAGACCTACGAGCAGTACTTC
TRBD1	TRBV19	TRBJ1-2	once	CASIAQGAYGYTF	TGTGCCAGTATCGCGCAGGGGGCCTATGGCTACACCTTC
TRBD1	TRBV7-8	TRBJ1-1	.	CASSLRQGVVAFF	TGTGCCAGCAGCTTAAGGCAGGGGGTTGTAGCTTTCTTT
TRBD1	TRBV7-2	TRBJ2-7	few	CASTRDRITYEQYF	TGTGCCAGCACCCGGGACAGGATAACCTACGAGCAGTACTTC
TRBD2	TRBV6-1	TRBJ2-5	once	CASRILAGAETQYF	TGTGCCAGCAGGATACTAGCGGGGGCAGAGACCCAGTACTTC
.	TRBV7-2	TRBJ2-7	.	CASSGGLSGAYEQYF	TGTGCCAGCAGCGGGGGACTTTCAGGAGCGTACGAGCAGTACTTC
TRBD1	TRBV7-9	TRBJ2-7	.	CASSDRDRAYEQYF	TGTGCCAGCAGCGACCGGGACAGGGCCTACGAGCAGTACTTC
.	TRBV11-3	TRBJ1-5	few	CASSQGNQPQHF	TGTGCCAGCAGCCAGGGCAATCAGCCCCAGCATTTT
.	TRBV2	TRBJ1-1	.	CASRTGGNKRTEAFF	TGTGCCAGCAGGACCGGGGGAAATAAGAGGACTGAAGCTTTCTTT
.	TRBV7-2	TRBJ1-6	.	CASSPDNSPLHF	TGTGCCAGCAGCCCAGATAATTCACCCCTCCACTTT
TRBD2	TRBV4-1	TRBJ2-2	.	CASSQGLAGSGELFF	TGCGCCAGCAGCCAAGGACTAGCGGGGTCCGGGGAGCTGTTTTTT
TRBD1	TRBV2	TRBJ2-3	few	CASSDRGRADTQYF	TGTGCCAGCAGTGACAGGGGGCGAGCAGATACGCAGTATTTT
.	TRBV4-1	TRBJ1-5	few	CASSQDLGLTSGPQHF	TGCGCCAGCAGCCAAGATCTAGGTCTGACCAGTGGGCCCCAGCATTTT
.	TRBV2	TRBJ1-5	.	CASSEVRGAGNQPQHF	TGTGCCAGCAGTGAAGTACGGGGGGCTGGCAATCAGCCCCAGCATTTT
.	TRBV6-1	TRBJ2-5	.	CASSGGGVGEETQYF	TGTGCCAGCAGTGGTGGAGGGGTGGGCGAGGAGACCCAGTACTTC
.	TRBV7-8	TRBJ1-5	.	CASSLATENQPQHF	TGTGCCAGCAGCTTAGCGACAGAAAATCAGCCCCAGCATTTT
.	TRBV7-3	TRBJ2-3	.	CASSSRGGDTDTQYF	TGTGCCAGCAGCTCTAGGGGGGGGGACACAGATACGCAGTATTTT
TRBD1	TRBV7-2	TRBJ1-1	.	CASSRQGGTEAFF	TGTGCCAGCAGCCGACAGGGCGGCACTGAAGCTTTCTTT
TRBD2	TRBV5-1	TRBJ2-1	.	CASSSLLAGGSLNEQFF	TGCGCCAGCAGCTCACTCCTAGCGGGAGGGTCCCTCAATGAGCAGTTCTTC